This T cell receptor (beta chain) was retrieved from a study of blood T cells in healthy people across ages. At the level of the study: Capture by template switching was about one barcoded beta molecule per two T cells.

Overall study results and limits: When one million T cells were used, diversity estimates were thought to be underestimates.

Looked up from germline, CDR1 is DFQATT and CDR2 is SNEGSKA (reference sequence). J lost 4 bases, V lost 6 bases, and 6 bases had no gene match. The CDR3 spans 14 residues. With a J-beta primer mix and a sample-barcoded 5' primer, a second PCR ran 7 to 11 cycles. TCRdb re-called the 5' RACE reads through MiXCR, storing one row per CDR3 protein. The sample lists around 1.1 million distinct CDR3 sequences; around two fifths were seen once. Note on this clonotype: Its antigen is currently unknown.

Sequenced input: blood. The source is a young man in good health. The chain employs TRBV20-1 and TRBJ1-5; 10 nucleotides line up with TRBD1. CDR3 sequence: CSADGTGVNQPQHF. The CDR3, as DNA: TGCAGTGCAGACGGGACAGGGGTAAATCAGCCCCAGCATTTT.